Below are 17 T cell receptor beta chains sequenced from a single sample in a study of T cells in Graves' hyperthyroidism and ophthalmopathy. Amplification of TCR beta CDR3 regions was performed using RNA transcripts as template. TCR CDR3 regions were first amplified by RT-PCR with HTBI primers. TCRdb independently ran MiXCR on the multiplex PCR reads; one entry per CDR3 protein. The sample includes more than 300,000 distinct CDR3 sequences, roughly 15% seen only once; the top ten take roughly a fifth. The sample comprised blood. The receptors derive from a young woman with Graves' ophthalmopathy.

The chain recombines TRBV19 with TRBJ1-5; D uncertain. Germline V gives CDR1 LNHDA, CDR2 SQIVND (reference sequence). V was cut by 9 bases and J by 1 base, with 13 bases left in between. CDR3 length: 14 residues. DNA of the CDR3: TGTGCCAGAGCCCCCACCAACAGCAATCAGCCCCAGCATTTT. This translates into CARAPTNSNQPQHF.

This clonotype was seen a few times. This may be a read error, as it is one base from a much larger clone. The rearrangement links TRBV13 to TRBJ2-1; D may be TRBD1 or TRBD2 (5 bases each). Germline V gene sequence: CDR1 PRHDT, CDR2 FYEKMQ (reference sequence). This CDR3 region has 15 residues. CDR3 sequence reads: CASSSSEGSYNGQFF. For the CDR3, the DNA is TGTGCCAGCTCATCCTCCGAGGGGTCCTACAATGGGCAGTTCTTC.

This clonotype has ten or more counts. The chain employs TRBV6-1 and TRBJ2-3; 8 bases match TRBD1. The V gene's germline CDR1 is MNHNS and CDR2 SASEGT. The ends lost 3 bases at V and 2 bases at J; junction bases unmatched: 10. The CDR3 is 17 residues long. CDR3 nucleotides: TGTGCCAGCAGTGACAGGGGGCTCGGTGGGGTCACAGATACGCAGTATTTT. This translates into CASSDRGLGGVTDTQYF.

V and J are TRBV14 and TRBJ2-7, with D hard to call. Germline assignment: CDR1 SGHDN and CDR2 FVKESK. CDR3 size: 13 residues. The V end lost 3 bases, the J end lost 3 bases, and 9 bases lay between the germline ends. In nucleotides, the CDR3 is TGTGCCAGCAGCCAGGACGGGTTCTACGAGCAGTACTTC. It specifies CASSQDGFYEQYF.

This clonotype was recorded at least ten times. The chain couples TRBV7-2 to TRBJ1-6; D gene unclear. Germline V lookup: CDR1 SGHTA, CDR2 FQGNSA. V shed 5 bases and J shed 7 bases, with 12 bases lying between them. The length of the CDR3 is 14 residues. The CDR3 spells CASSPYRNNSPLHF. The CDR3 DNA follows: TGTGCCAGCAGCCCATACAGAAACAATTCACCCCTCCACTTT.

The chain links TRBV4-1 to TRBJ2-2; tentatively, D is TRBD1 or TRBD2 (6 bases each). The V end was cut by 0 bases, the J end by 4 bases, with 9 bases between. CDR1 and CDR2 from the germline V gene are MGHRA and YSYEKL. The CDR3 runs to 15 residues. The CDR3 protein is CASSQEGGLTGELFF. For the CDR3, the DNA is TGCGCCAGCAGCCAAGAGGGGGGCCTCACCGGGGAGCTGTTTTTT.

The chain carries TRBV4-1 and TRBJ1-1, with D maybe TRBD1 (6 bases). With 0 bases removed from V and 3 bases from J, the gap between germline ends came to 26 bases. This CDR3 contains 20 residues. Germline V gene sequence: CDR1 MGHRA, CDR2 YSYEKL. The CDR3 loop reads CASSQDSGQGLPGVDTEAFF. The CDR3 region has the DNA TGCGCCAGCAGCCAAGATTCCGGTCAGGGGCTCCCAGGGGTGGACACTGAAGCTTTCTTT.

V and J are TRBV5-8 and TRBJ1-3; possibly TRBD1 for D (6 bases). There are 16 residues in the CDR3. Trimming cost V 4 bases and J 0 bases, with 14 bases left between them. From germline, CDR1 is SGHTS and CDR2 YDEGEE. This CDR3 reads CASSNKDRLSGNTIYF. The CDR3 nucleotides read TGTGCCAGCAGCAACAAAGACAGGCTCTCTGGAAACACCATATATTTT.

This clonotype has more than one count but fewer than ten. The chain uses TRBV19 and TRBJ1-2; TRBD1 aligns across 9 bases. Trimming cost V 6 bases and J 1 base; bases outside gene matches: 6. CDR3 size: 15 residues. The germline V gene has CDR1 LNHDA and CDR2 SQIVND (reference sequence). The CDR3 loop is CASSQDRGRNYGYTF. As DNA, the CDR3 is TGTGCCAGTAGCCAGGACAGGGGCCGTAACTATGGCTACACCTTC.

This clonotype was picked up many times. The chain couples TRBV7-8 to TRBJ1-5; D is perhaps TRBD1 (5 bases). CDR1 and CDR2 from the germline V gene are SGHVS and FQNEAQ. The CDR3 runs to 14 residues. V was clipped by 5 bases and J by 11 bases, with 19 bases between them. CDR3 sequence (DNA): TGTGCCAGCAGCCTTGACACGGACCGGGGGGCCCAGCATTTT. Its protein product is CASSLDTDRGAQHF.

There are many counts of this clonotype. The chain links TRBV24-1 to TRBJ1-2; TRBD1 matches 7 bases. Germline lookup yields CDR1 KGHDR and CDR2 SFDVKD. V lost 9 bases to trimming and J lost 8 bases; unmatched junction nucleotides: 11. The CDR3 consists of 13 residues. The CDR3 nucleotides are TGTGCCACCGCGGACGGGACAGCCCTGGGCTACACCTTC. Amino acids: CATADGTALGYTF.

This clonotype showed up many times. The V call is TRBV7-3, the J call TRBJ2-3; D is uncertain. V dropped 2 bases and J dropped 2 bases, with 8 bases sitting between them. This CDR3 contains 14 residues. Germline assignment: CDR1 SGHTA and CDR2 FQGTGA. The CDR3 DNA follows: TGTGCCAGCAGCTTATTAGGTTCCACAGATACGCAGTATTTT. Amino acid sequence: CASSLLGSTDTQYF.

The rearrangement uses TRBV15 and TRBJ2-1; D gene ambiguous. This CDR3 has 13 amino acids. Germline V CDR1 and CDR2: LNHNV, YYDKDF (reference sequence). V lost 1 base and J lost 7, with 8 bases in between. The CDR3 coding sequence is TGTGCCACCAGCAGAGGTACGCCAAATGAGCAGTTCTTC. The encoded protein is CATSRGTPNEQFF.

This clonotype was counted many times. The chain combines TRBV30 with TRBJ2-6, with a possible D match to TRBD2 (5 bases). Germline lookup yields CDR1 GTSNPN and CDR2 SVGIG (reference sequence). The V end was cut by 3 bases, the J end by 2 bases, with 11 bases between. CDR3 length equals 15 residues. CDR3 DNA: TGTGCCTGGAGCCCGATCGGGACTGGGGCCAACGTCCTGACTTTC. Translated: CAWSPIGTGANVLTF.

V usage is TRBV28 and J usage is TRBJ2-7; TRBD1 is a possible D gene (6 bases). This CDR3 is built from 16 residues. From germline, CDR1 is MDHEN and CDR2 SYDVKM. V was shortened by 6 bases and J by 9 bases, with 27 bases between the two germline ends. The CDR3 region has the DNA TGTGCCAGCAGCCATCCGAGCACAGGGAATTCTCCGGGGCAGTACTTC. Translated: CASSHPSTGNSPGQYF. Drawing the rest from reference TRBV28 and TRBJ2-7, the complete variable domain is DVKVTQSSRYLVKRTGEKVFLECVQDMDHENMFWYRQDPGLGLRLIYFSYDVKMKEKGDIPEGYSVSREKKERFSLILESASTNQTSMYLCASSHPSTGNSPGQYFGPGTRLTVT.

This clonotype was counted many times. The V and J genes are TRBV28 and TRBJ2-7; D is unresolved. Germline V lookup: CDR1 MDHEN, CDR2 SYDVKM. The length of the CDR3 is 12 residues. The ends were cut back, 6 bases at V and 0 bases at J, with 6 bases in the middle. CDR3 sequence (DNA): TGTGCCAGCAGCGTGGGCTCCTACGAGCAGTACTTC. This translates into CASSVGSYEQYF.

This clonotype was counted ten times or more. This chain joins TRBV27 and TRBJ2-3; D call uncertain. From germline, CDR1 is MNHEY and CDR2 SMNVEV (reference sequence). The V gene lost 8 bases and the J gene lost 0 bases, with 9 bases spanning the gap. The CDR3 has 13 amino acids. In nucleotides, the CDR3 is TGTGCCAGCTATGACCGAAGCACAGATACGCAGTATTTT. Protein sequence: CASYDRSTDTQYF.